A selection of T cell receptor beta chains follows, all from one sample in a study of glioma-infiltrating T cells after dendritic cell vaccination. The method was immunoSEQ multiplex PCR; TCRdb's version includes in-frame clones alone and lacks a portion of them. This sample has some 87,000 clones; more than 75% occur once, and the top ten carry just under 3%. The sequencing here drew on blood, taken before dendritic cell vaccination. All receptors come from a human donor with glioblastoma. Each CDR3 is given with its conserved first and last residue. The order of the fields is D gene, V gene, J gene, clone size, CDR3 DNA, CDR3 protein. D genes are given only for firm matches. The size of a clone is reported for some rows only, either as once, few or many, or as a class for expanded clones.

>TRBD2|TRBV11-3|TRBJ2-7|NA
TGTGCCAGCAGCTTAGATCTAGGACTAGCCTCCTACGAGCAGTACTTC
CASSLDLGLASYEQYF
>NA|TRBV12-5|TRBJ2-7|once
TGTGCTAGTGGTTTTTGGGAGTACGAGCAGTACTTC
CASGFWEYEQYF
>TRBD1|TRBV11-2|TRBJ2-7|few
TGTGCCAGCAGCCATCGACAGGGCGAGCAGTACTTC
CASSHRQGEQYF
>TRBD2|TRBV25-1|TRBJ2-3|NA
TGTGCCAGCAGTGACTGGCGGGAGGGCCAAGATACGCAGTATTTT
CASSDWREGQDTQYF
>TRBD1|TRBV19|TRBJ1-4|NA
TGTGCCAATGAGGCGGGGCAGGGGGTGACCTATGAAAAACTGTTTTTT
CANEAGQGVTYEKLFF
>NA|TRBV7-8|TRBJ2-7|NA
TGTGCCAGCAGCCCTGCCTACGAGCAGTACTTC
CASSPAYEQYF
>NA|TRBV7-9|TRBJ1-1|NA
TGTGCCACCCCCGGGGGTGGCACTGAAGCTTTCTTT
CATPGGGTEAFF
>TRBD1|TRBV5-1|TRBJ1-4|NA
TGCGCCAGCAGCTTGGACACAGGGGGAGAAAAACTGTTTTTT
CASSLDTGGEKLFF
>TRBD2|TRBV7-9|TRBJ2-1|NA
TGTGCCAGCAGCTTGAGGGTAGGGACTAGCGGAGGAGGGAATGAGCAGTTCTTC
CASSLRVGTSGGGNEQFF
>NA|TRBV5-6|TRBJ2-1|NA
TGTGCCAGCAGCTCGGGGGAGGAAGGACAGGACAATGAGCAGTTCTTC
CASSSGEEGQDNEQFF
>TRBD2|TRBV4-1|TRBJ2-1|NA
TGCGCCAGCAGCCAAGATGGGACTAGCTACAATGAGCAGTTCTTC
CASSQDGTSYNEQFF
>NA|TRBV6-5|TRBJ2-7|NA
TGTGCCAGCAGTTACCCCCTGGGGCAGGGAACATACGAGCAGTACTTC
CASSYPLGQGTYEQYF
>TRBD1|TRBV11-1|TRBJ1-1|NA
TGTGCCAGCAGCTGGCCACAGGGGACTGAAGCTTTCTTT
CASSWPQGTEAFF
>NA|TRBV16|TRBJ1-5|NA
TGTGCCAGCAGCCAATTGGGGGCTGAGAGTCAGCCCCAGCATTTT
CASSQLGAESQPQHF
>NA|TRBV5-1|TRBJ1-4|once
TGCGCCAGCAGCTCTCAGGGTCCCCTTAATGAAAAACTGTTTTTT
CASSSQGPLNEKLFF
>NA|TRBV5-1|TRBJ2-3|NA
TGCGCCAGCAGACTGGAGACTGAAGATACGCAGTATTTT
CASRLETEDTQYF
>TRBD1|TRBV27|TRBJ2-7|NA
TGTGCCAGCAGCCCCCGGGACAGTACCTACGAGCAGTACTTC
CASSPRDSTYEQYF